This TCR beta chain came from a study of control samples from healthy donors and cancer patients (TCRdb year 2020). Library prep was done by the immunoSEQ multiplex PCR assay. TCRdb holds this immuneACCESS table with in-frame rearrangements only. Some clones are missing; in checked studies, unresolved V genes explain under half, and the rest has no known cause. The sample table records approximately 100,000 clones; about 91% of these occur just once. The biggest ten clones account for roughly 14% of the sample. With regard to this clone: Its antigen specificity is not known. No much larger clone exists at a distance of one base, and base qualities are not known.

The CDR1 and CDR2 encoded by the germline V gene (reference sequence) are MNHEY and SMNVEV. V is trimmed back by 7 bases and J by 0 bases, and the junction contains 11 bases that no gene match accounts for. CDR3 length: 17 amino acids, cysteine to phenylalanine. Solely the CDR3 DNA is kept, with 51 bases framed from the first base. This clonotype was obtained from a man aged 25 to 40 in good health. Here the chain combines TRBV27 and TRBJ2-1; 8 of the junction bases match TRBD1. Sequencing was performed on blood. The nucleotide sequence is given as TGTGCCAGCACCCCCTCGCGGGACAGGATCTCCTACAATGAGCAGTTCTTC. It is translated as CASTPSRDRISYNEQFF.